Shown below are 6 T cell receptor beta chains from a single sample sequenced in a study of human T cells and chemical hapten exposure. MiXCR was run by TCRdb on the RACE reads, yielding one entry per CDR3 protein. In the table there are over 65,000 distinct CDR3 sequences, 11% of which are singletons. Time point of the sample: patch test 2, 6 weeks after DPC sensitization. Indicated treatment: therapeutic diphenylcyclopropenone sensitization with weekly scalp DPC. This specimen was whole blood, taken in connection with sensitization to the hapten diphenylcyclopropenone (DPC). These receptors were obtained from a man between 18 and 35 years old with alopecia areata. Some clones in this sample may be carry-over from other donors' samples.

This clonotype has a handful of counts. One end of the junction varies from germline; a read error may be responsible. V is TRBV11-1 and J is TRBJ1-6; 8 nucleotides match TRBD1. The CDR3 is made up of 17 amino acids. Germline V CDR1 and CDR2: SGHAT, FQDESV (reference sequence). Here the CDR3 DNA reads TGTGCCAGCAGCCTACGACAGGGGATGCAATATAATTCATCCCTCCACTTT. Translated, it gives CASSLRQGMQYNSSLHF.

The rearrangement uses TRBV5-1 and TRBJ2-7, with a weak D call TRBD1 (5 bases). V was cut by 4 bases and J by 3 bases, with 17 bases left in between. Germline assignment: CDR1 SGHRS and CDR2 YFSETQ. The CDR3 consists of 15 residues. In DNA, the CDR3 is TGCGCCAGCAGCCCGGGCGTCGGGCAGGGCTACGAGCAGTACTTC. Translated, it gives CASSPGVGQGYEQYF.

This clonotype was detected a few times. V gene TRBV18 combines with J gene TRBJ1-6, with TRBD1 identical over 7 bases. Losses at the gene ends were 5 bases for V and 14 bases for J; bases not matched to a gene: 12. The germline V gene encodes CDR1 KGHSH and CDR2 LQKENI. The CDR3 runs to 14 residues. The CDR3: CASSAPGQRFTLHF. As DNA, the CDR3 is TGTGCCAGCTCAGCGCCGGGACAGAGATTCACCCTCCACTTT.

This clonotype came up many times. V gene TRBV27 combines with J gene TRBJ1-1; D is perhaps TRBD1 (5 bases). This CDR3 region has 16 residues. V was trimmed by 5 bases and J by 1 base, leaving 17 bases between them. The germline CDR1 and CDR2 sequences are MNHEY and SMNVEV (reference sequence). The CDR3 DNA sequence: TGTGCCAGCAGTCGAGCCGGACACCTCGGGAACACTGAAGCTTTCTTT. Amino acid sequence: CASSRAGHLGNTEAFF.

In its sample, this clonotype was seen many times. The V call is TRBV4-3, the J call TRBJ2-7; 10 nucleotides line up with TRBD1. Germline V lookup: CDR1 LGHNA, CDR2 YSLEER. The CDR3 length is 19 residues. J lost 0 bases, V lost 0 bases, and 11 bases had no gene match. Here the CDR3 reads CASSQDLSDGQGVSYEQYF. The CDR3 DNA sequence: TGCGCCAGCAGCCAAGACCTGTCCGATGGACAGGGGGTCTCCTACGAGCAGTACTTC.

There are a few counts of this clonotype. The CDR3 sequence: CSVEDLGSYTF. Written as DNA, the CDR3 is TGCAGCGTTGAAGATCTAGGAAGCTACACCTTC. The gene calls are TRBV29-1 and TRBJ1-2; D call uncertain. The CDR3 extends over 11 amino acids. Trimming shortened V by 0 bases and J by 9 bases, and 8 bases separated the two germline ends. Per the germline V gene, CDR1 is SQVTM and CDR2 is ANQGSEA.